The 16 T cell receptor beta chains presented below share a single source sample, sequenced in a study of T-cell reconstitution after alpha-beta-depleted transplantation in children. Library preparation (for TCRbeta) was performed with unique molecular identifiers. MiXCR, applied by TCRdb to the PCR reads, yields one record per CDR3 protein. This table has 530,000 or so distinct CDR3 sequences, around 27% appearing once. The material sequenced was PBMCs, taken before TCRalphabeta/CD19-depleted stem cell transplant. These receptors were obtained from a boy younger than two with Wiskott-Aldrich syndrome, due to receive a stem cell transplant.

The J gene is TRBJ1-1, the V gene TRBV12-5; TRBD1 might be the D (6 bases). The CDR3 is 15 residues long. With 7 bases removed from V and 9 bases from J, the gap between germline ends came to 24 bases. Germline CDR1 reads LGHNT; CDR2 reads FRNRAP. The CDR3 protein is CASAQIDRKIRKAFF. The CDR3 DNA reads as TGTGCTAGTGCCCAAATCGACAGGAAAATAAGGAAAGCTTTCTTT.

The table lists this clonotype with a few counts. This chain connects TRBV12-3 or TRBV12-4 to TRBJ2-5; perhaps TRBD2 as D (7 bases). With 5 bases removed from V and 4 bases from J, the gap between germline ends came to 14 bases. The CDR3 is made up of 14 amino acids. CDR3 DNA sequence: TGTGCCAGCAGTCCCGGAGGGGGGGCAGAGACCCAGTACTTC. Its protein product is CASSPGGGAETQYF.

The rearrangement links TRBV20-1 to TRBJ1-6; no firm D call. This CDR3 comprises 14 residues. Germline CDR1 and CDR2: DFQATT and SNEGSKA (reference sequence). Trimming shortened V by 4 bases and J by 7 bases, and 14 bases separated the two germline ends. The DNA of the CDR3 is TGCAGTGCTATGAATGGACTTACGAATTCACCCCTCCACTTT. It encodes CSAMNGLTNSPLHF.

This chain uses TRBV12-3 or TRBV12-4 with TRBJ2-1; TRBD2 aligns across 10 bases. This CDR3 is built from 16 residues. Trimming removed 1 base from V and 9 bases from J; junction bases left unmatched: 9. The CDR3 DNA reads TGTGCCAGCAGTTTAGAACTAGCGGGAATCCTAGCTGAGCAGTTCTTC. Its translation is CASSLELAGILAEQFF.

This chain joins TRBV12-3 or TRBV12-4 and TRBJ2-1, with 7 bases lining up with TRBD1. V lost 4 bases to trimming and J lost 4 bases; unmatched junction nucleotides: 7. This CDR3 has 15 residues. The CDR3, as DNA: TGTGCCAGCAGTTGGAGACAGGGAGAATACAATGAGCAGTTCTTC. Translating gives CASSWRQGEYNEQFF.

This clonotype was counted between two and nine times. The chain has TRBV29-1 and TRBJ1-1, with D perhaps matching TRBD1 (5 bases). Germline V gene lookup returns CDR1 SQVTM and CDR2 ANQGSEA. This CDR3 is built from 13 residues. V lost 2 bases and J 1 base, leaving 8 bases between the germline ends. The CDR3 nucleotides are TGCAGCGTTGAAACAGGCCAGAACACTGAAGCTTTCTTT. Encoded protein: CSVETGQNTEAFF. Full variable domain (remainder filled in from reference TRBV29-1 and TRBJ1-1): SAVISQKPSRDICQRGTSLTIQCQVDSQVTMMFWYRQQPGQSLTLIATANQGSEATYESGFVIDKFPISRPNLTFSTLTVSNMSPEDSSIYLCSVETGQNTEAFFGQGTRLTVV.

The chain links TRBV5-1 to TRBJ1-5, with D possibly being TRBD1 (6 bases). V was trimmed by 4 bases and J by 3 bases, leaving 14 bases between them. The V gene's germline CDR1 is SGHRS and CDR2 YFSETQ. The CDR3 extends over 15 amino acids. CDR3 nucleotide sequence: TGCGCCAGCAGCCAGACAGGTCTTCTCAATCAGCCCCAGCATTTT. Protein product: CASSQTGLLNQPQHF. Based on the CDR3 plus reference TRBV5-1 and TRBJ1-5, the full variable domain is KAGVTQTPRYLIKTRGQQVTLSCSPISGHRSVSWYQQTPGQGLQFLFEYFSETQRNKGNFPGRFSGRQFSNSRSEMNVSTLELGDSALYLCASSQTGLLNQPQHFGDGTRLSIL.

This clonotype came up a few times. The genes are TRBV25-1 and TRBJ2-3, with D maybe TRBD2 (5 bases). Germline loops: CDR1 MGHDK, CDR2 SYGVNS. V gave up 1 base and J gave up 3 bases, with 11 bases separating them. This CDR3 is 15 amino acids long. CDR3 nucleotides: TGTGCCAGCAGTGAATTGAGGGAGAGGACAGATACGCAGTATTTT. The encoded protein is CASSELRERTDTQYF.

V gene TRBV10-3 combines with J gene TRBJ2-5, with 7 positions matching TRBD1. This CDR3 comprises 14 residues. Losses at the gene ends were 6 bases for V and 0 bases for J; bases not matched to a gene: 4. In germline, CDR1 is ENHRY, CDR2 SYGVKD. For the CDR3, the DNA is TGTGCCATCAGGCTGGACAGGTACCAAGAGACCCAGTACTTC. It codes for CAIRLDRYQETQYF.

This rearrangement joins TRBV19 to TRBJ2-2; D possibly corresponds to TRBD2 (6 bases). V was pared by 0 bases and J by 6 bases, with 11 bases between. Germline V gene lookup returns CDR1 LNHDA and CDR2 SQIVND (reference sequence). CDR3 length: 15 amino acids. The CDR3 protein is CASSIEGTGAGELFF. CDR3 nucleotide sequence: TGTGCCAGTAGTATAGAGGGCACGGGAGCCGGGGAGCTGTTTTTT. Using reference TRBV19 and TRBJ2-2 for the parts outside the CDR3, the full variable domain is DGGITQSPKYLFRKEGQNVTLSCEQNLNHDAMYWYRQDPGQGLRLIYYSQIVNDFQKGDIAEGYSVSREKKESFPLTVTSAQKNPTAFYLCASSIEGTGAGELFFGEGSRLTVL.

This clonotype was picked up a small number of times. The chain joins TRBV6-1 to TRBJ2-7; D gene unclear. The CDR3 has 15 amino acids. Germline CDR1 and CDR2: MNHNS and SASEGT. V lost 6 bases and J 4 bases, leaving 19 bases between the germline ends. CDR3 residues: CASRDRSLVEYEQYF. In nucleotides, the CDR3 is TGTGCCAGCAGGGATAGGAGCCTAGTAGAGTACGAGCAGTACTTC.

The chain couples TRBV12-3 or TRBV12-4 to TRBJ2-1; 10 bases align to TRBD2. The CDR3 runs 16 residues. The trim removed 1 base at V and 4 bases at J, leaving 4 bases unmatched. The chain's CDR3 is CASSLGSGRRYNEQFF. The CDR3, as DNA: TGTGCCAGCAGTTTAGGTAGCGGGAGGCGGTACAATGAGCAGTTCTTC.

This clonotype was counted a few times. The chain uses TRBV9 and TRBJ2-5; no clear D. Germline V CDR1 and CDR2: SGDLS, YYNGEE. This CDR3 has 14 residues. V lost 0 bases, J lost 1 base, and 7 bases lay in between. This CDR3 is CASSVGASQETQYF. The CDR3 nucleotides read TGTGCCAGCAGCGTAGGGGCCAGCCAAGAGACCCAGTACTTC.

In this sample, this clonotype turned up a few times. This chain links TRBV5-1 with TRBJ1-1, with D perhaps TRBD1 (6 bases). Looked up from germline, CDR1 is SGHRS and CDR2 is YFSETQ. The V gene lost 3 bases and the J gene lost 0 bases, with 18 bases spanning the gap. The CDR3 has 17 amino acids. As DNA, the CDR3 is TGCGCCAGCAGCTCTTTTCCCGGACAGCTTATGAACACTGAAGCTTTCTTT. Protein: CASSSFPGQLMNTEAFF.

The chain links TRBV4-1 to TRBJ1-1, with D possibly matching TRBD1 (5 bases). V was cut by 8 bases and J by 6 bases, with 16 bases left in between. The CDR3 consists of 13 residues. CDR1 and CDR2 (germline): MGHRA, YSYEKL. CDR3 nucleotide sequence: TGCGCCAGCTCGGGACGCTCGGACGCTGAAGCTTTCTTT. It is translated as CASSGRSDAEAFF.

In nucleotides, the CDR3 is TGTGCCAGCAGCTTAGGAGGAAATAGGAATGAGCAGTTCTTC. Translated: CASSLGGNRNEQFF. V usage is TRBV7-9 and J usage is TRBJ2-1, with D unclear. The CDR3 contains 14 residues. The germline V gene has CDR1 SEHNR and CDR2 FQNEAQ (reference sequence). The V end lost 1 base, the J end lost 7 bases, and 11 bases lay between the germline ends.